This entry is about one TCR beta chain. Its antigen is not yet known. Qualities for individual bases were not recorded, and no much larger clone is one base off. Whole blood was collected in K2EDTA tubes by collaborating institutions according to the institutions' own protocols. For TCRbeta analysis, collaborators shipped samples in one of three forms: frozen whole blood, isolated PBMCs, or DNA extracted from either of those sample types. TCRbeta CDR3 regions were amplified from genomic DNA by means of the immunoSEQ Assay, a bias-controlled multiplex PCR. Processing in the source paper ran as follows. The number of nucleated cells in each sample was estimated from the amplification of reference gene primers within the assay. To quantify the absolute abundance of each unique TCRbeta CDR3 rearrangement, sequence reads were collapsed and filtered. For each sample, productive Simpson clonality was calculated as the square root of Simpson's diversity index across productive rearrangements. Here the immuneACCESS table is served through TCRdb, limited to in-frame sequences with V and J called. Missing clones are a known gap in these copies; in checked studies unresolved V genes cover under half, and the rest lacks a known reason. That table furnishes V, J and clone size, whereas the DNA furnished D and trimming. Here the sample has about 240,000 clones; roughly 80% occur a single time. Around 3.4% of the sample is taken by the ten largest.

The sample is drawn from a study of blood T cell repertoires in COVID-19 (dated by TCRdb to the early 2020s). General notes on the study: Samples covering the acute and convalescent phases of COVID-19 were provided by collaborators in the United States, Italy and Spain. The prospective study material was composed of cDNA or gDNA derived from T cells, B-cell-depleted T cells, or PBMCs. Subjects who had been exposed to COVID-19, were actively infected with it, or had recovered from it provided the deeply sampled blood TCRbeta repertoires that made up the dataset. The repertoires were released in a freely available public database intended as a resource for research on the immune response to SARS-CoV-2. Samples came from the ongoing ImmuneRACE study (first 160 participants) plus 1,254 subjects from 6 global collaborators. A de-identified subject ID, COVID-19 status, age in years and sex were almost always included in the sample metadata. Where HLA class I and class II types were available, the types were taken from metadata supplied by the sample provider, not from assay-based typing.

V is pared back by 2 bases and J by 3 bases, with 11 bases lying between the germline termini. The CDR3 numbers 14 residues from cysteine through phenylalanine. This entry keeps only the CDR3 DNA: 42 bases, framed from base 1. CDR1 and CDR2 are drawn from the germline V gene: SGHRS, YFSETQ. Results and caveats for the whole study, not just this receptor: Clinical and demographic metadata were provided uncurated, with the amount varying by source and participant.

The origin of this receptor is a woman between 18 and 29 years old with acute or convalescent COVID-19. The rearranged chain carries TRBV5-1 and TRBJ1-1; a tentative D match to TRBD1 spans 5 bases. What was sequenced was peripheral blood. This receptor carries the CDR3 CASSFSPRDTEAFF. The nucleotide sequence reads TGCGCCAGCAGCTTTTCCCCCAGGGACACTGAAGCTTTCTTT.